The 25 T cell receptor beta chains given below trace back to one sample, sequenced in a study of blood T cell repertoires in COVID-19. Libraries were prepared by immunoSEQ multiplex PCR; TCRdb keeps only in-frame clonotypes and omits some of them. The profile shows 150,000 to 190,000 clones, around 84% of them singletons. The sample was peripheral blood. These receptors were collected from a woman aged 55-70 years with COVID-19, enrolled during active disease.

The CDR3 bases are TGTGCCAGCGGGTTTCCGGGACAGGCCGAAAAACTGTTTTTT. Protein product: CASGFPGQAEKLFF. The chain recombines TRBV7-2 with TRBJ1-4; TRBD1 agrees at 8 bases. The trim removed 8 bases at V and 8 bases at J, leaving 10 bases unmatched. Germline-derived CDR1 and CDR2 are SGHTA and FQGNSA. The CDR3 sequence is 14 residues long.

The chain combines TRBV6-6 with TRBJ1-5; D is undetermined. Germline V lookup: CDR1 MNHNY, CDR2 SVGAGI (reference sequence). V lost 6 bases, J lost 0 bases, and 9 bases lay in between. The CDR3 length is 14 residues. The CDR3 loop reads CASSTQVSNQPQHF. CDR3 bases: TGTGCCAGCAGCACTCAGGTTAGCAATCAGCCCCAGCATTTT.

The CDR3 reads CASSNFQGVGNEKLFF. The CDR3 DNA sequence: TGTGCCAGCAGCAACTTCCAGGGGGTGGGTAATGAAAAACTGTTTTTT. This chain uses TRBV7-9 with TRBJ1-4, with TRBD1 matching over 7 bases. This CDR3 comprises 16 residues. CDR1 and CDR2 from the germline V gene are SEHNR and FQNEAQ (reference sequence). After removal of 5 bases from V and 4 bases from J, the junction contained 10 bases not matched to a gene.

This chain joins TRBV14 and TRBJ1-2; D unresolved. Germline-derived CDR1 and CDR2 are SGHDN and FVKESK. The CDR3 loop spans 15 amino acids. V was pared by 4 bases and J by 1 base, with 13 bases between. The CDR3 region is CASSLGRRLNYGYTF. CDR3 in DNA: TGTGCCAGCAGCCTTGGAAGGCGGCTTAACTATGGCTACACCTTC.

In its sample, this clone was seen a few times. The chain is built from TRBV21-1 and TRBJ2-2; TRBD1, the D gene given by the table, was not confirmed from the DNA. TRBV21-1 is given as a pseudogene. This CDR3 has 16 amino acids. CDR3 in amino acids: CASSKTEDKNTGELFF. The DNA of the CDR3 is TGTGCCAGCAGCAAAACTGAAGACAAGAACACCGGGGAGCTGTTTTTT.

This clone has just a few counts. The genes are TRBV5-4 and TRBJ2-1, with 8 nucleotides matching TRBD2. Germline lookup yields CDR1 SGHNT and CDR2 YYREEE (reference sequence). The J segment lost 3 bases and the V segment lost 10 bases, leaving 12 bases of the junction unmatched. The CDR3 extends over 15 amino acids. Here the CDR3 reads CASRRAGGLYNEQFF. In DNA, the CDR3 is TGTGCCTCGAGACGCGCGGGAGGACTCTACAATGAGCAGTTCTTC.

This clone occurred once. The chain carries TRBV5-4 and TRBJ1-1; 12 bases align to TRBD1. The CDR3 is 18 amino acids. V was clipped by 0 bases and J by 2 bases; unmatched bases: 8. Per the germline V gene, CDR1 is SGHNT and CDR2 is YYREEE (reference sequence). CDR3 sequence reads: CASSLGGTGGFLNTEAFF. The CDR3, as DNA: TGTGCCAGCAGCTTGGGGGGGACAGGGGGCTTTTTAAACACTGAAGCTTTCTTT.

The chain recombines TRBV2 with TRBJ1-3; weak D call: TRBD1 (6 bases). CDR1 SNHLY and CDR2 FYNNEI come from the germline V gene. Trimming took 7 bases from V and 0 from J, leaving 16 bases between them. This CDR3 region has 16 residues. This CDR3 reads CASNRDSIGSGNTIYF. The CDR3 DNA sequence: TGTGCCAGCAACAGGGATTCTATCGGCTCTGGAAACACCATATATTTT.

The CDR3 DNA is TGTGCCAGCAGTCGACAGGGGGCGTCCTACAATGAGCAGTTCTTC. Translation gives CASSRQGASYNEQFF. J is TRBJ2-1 and V is TRBV27, with 10 bases lining up with TRBD1. Germline CDR1 and CDR2: MNHEY and SMNVEV (reference sequence). This CDR3 comprises 15 residues. The V gene end was trimmed by 5 bases and the J gene end by 1 base; junction bases not matched to a gene: 2.

The rearrangement links TRBV3-1 (or the pseudogene TRBV3-2) to TRBJ2-1; 11 positions agree with TRBD2. V was pared by 0 bases and J by 8 bases, with 12 bases of the junction left unmatched. CDR1 and CDR2 (germline): LGHDT, YNNKEL (reference sequence). The CDR3 runs 18 residues. This chain's CDR3 is CASSQERVAGGPIYEQFF. DNA of the CDR3: TGTGCCAGCAGCCAAGAAAGGGTAGCGGGAGGGCCAATCTATGAGCAGTTCTTC.

This chain links TRBV5-1 with TRBJ2-3; D perhaps matches TRBD2 (5 bases). The CDR3 length is 16 residues. V lost 0 bases to trimming and J lost 3 bases, with 14 bases between them. Germline CDR1 reads SGHRS; CDR2 reads YFSETQ. The CDR3 DNA reads as TGCGCCAGCAGCTTGGCAACGGGAACTAAAACAGATACGCAGTATTTT. Translated, it gives CASSLATGTKTDTQYF. The complete variable domain, with remaining parts taken from reference TRBV5-1 and TRBJ2-3, reads KAGVTQTPRYLIKTRGQQVTLSCSPISGHRSVSWYQQTPGQGLQFLFEYFSETQRNKGNFPGRFSGRQFSNSRSEMNVSTLELGDSALYLCASSLATGTKTDTQYFGPGTRLTVL.

CDR3 protein: CATSRITGTGGSSPLHF. In DNA form, the CDR3 reads TGTGCCACCAGCAGAATCACCGGGACAGGGGGTAGTTCACCCCTCCACTTT. This chain links TRBV15 with TRBJ1-6, with 11 bases matching TRBD1. The CDR3 has 17 residues. Germline assignment: CDR1 LNHNV and CDR2 YYDKDF (reference sequence). Trimming removed 2 bases from V and 9 bases from J; junction bases left unmatched: 9.

The chain combines TRBV12-3 or TRBV12-4 with TRBJ2-5; the match to TRBD1 covers 8 bases. V was pared by 4 bases and J by 7 bases, with 5 bases of the junction left unmatched. CDR3 length: 13 amino acids. The CDR3 sequence: CASSSTGVGTQYF. The CDR3 DNA sequence: TGTGCCAGCAGTTCGACAGGGGTGGGGACCCAGTACTTC.

This clone was picked up one time. The chain links TRBV6-5 to TRBJ2-5; the D gene is possibly TRBD2 (7 bases). Germline CDR1 and CDR2: MNHEY and SVGAGI. V was trimmed by 4 bases and J by 4 bases, leaving 19 bases between them. The length of the CDR3 is 16 residues. CDR3 sequence: CASSFKRQGRGETQYF. CDR3 coding DNA: TGTGCCAGCAGTTTCAAACGGCAGGGGAGGGGAGAGACCCAGTACTTC.

The rearrangement uses TRBV5-5 and TRBJ1-4, with unresolved D. Germline V CDR1 and CDR2: SGHKS, YYEKEE (reference sequence). The CDR3 is made up of 13 amino acids. V dropped 4 bases and J dropped 12 bases, with 16 bases sitting between them. The CDR3: CASSPGLIVELFF. CDR3 nucleotide sequence: TGTGCCAGCAGCCCTGGACTGATTGTGGAACTGTTTTTT.

The chain couples TRBV6-6 to TRBJ1-2, with 7 bases aligning to TRBD1. V shed 2 bases and J 8 bases; nucleotides not matched to a gene: 8. CDR3 length: 14 residues. Germline V gives CDR1 MNHNY, CDR2 SVGAGI (reference sequence). CDR3 loop: CASSYGGGREGYTF. DNA of the CDR3: TGTGCCAGCAGTTACGGAGGGGGCAGGGAAGGCTACACCTTC.

The J gene is TRBJ2-7, the V gene TRBV7-9; D may be TRBD2 (6 bases). Germline V gene data show CDR1 as SEHNR and CDR2 as FQNEAQ (reference sequence). CDR3 size: 15 residues. The V end was cut by 5 bases, the J end by 5 bases, with 19 bases between. The CDR3 reads CASSLLGGIKNEQYF. The CDR3 DNA sequence: TGTGCCAGCAGCCTGCTTGGCGGGATAAAGAACGAGCAGTACTTC.

The genes are TRBV11-3 and TRBJ1-1, with a possible D match to TRBD1 (5 bases). The V gene lost 5 bases and the J gene lost 12 bases, with 16 bases spanning the gap. Germline CDR1 SGHNT, CDR2 YENEEA. The CDR3 is 12 amino acids. CDR3 region: CASSAFPGETFF. In DNA, the CDR3 is TGTGCCAGCAGCGCATTTCCGGGGGAGACTTTCTTT.

This rearrangement joins TRBV27 to TRBJ1-1; TRBD1 matches at 8 bases. Germline loops: CDR1 MNHEY, CDR2 SMNVEV (reference sequence). This CDR3 spans 13 amino acids. The junction had 3 bases not matched to a gene; V was cut back by 4 bases and J by 5 bases. The CDR3 nucleotides are TGTGCCAGCAGTTCGACAGGGGCGACTGAAGCTTTCTTT. Residues: CASSSTGATEAFF.

This clone is a singleton in its sample. J is TRBJ2-1 and V is TRBV11-2; TRBD2 aligns across 7 bases. The trim removed 5 bases at V and 10 bases at J, leaving 17 bases unmatched. The length of the CDR3 is 16 residues. Germline V gene lookup returns CDR1 SGHAT and CDR2 FQNNGV. The CDR3 region is CASSRGTGGPQPEQFF. The DNA for the CDR3 is TGTGCCAGCAGCCGGGGAACGGGAGGCCCCCAACCGGAGCAGTTCTTC.

The chain recombines TRBV7-9 with TRBJ1-6, with 8 positions matching TRBD1. The CDR3 spans 17 residues. V lost 5 bases and J lost 0; bases outside the gene matches: 6. CDR1 is SEHNR and CDR2 is FQNEAQ in the germline V gene (reference sequence). CDR3 nucleotides: TGTGCCAGCAGCCCTGACAGGGGAAGCTCCTATAATTCACCCCTCCACTTT. Amino acid sequence: CASSPDRGSSYNSPLHF.

This chain's CDR3 is CASSLSQGTEAFF. The CDR3 coding sequence is TGTGCCAGCAGCTTATCCCAGGGCACTGAAGCTTTCTTT. The chain carries TRBV7-9 and TRBJ1-1, with D possibly being TRBD1 (5 bases). This CDR3 comprises 13 residues. Trimming left V 2 bases short and J 4 bases short, with 8 bases between. Germline loops: CDR1 SEHNR, CDR2 FQNEAQ (reference sequence).

J is TRBJ2-5 and V is TRBV5-1; 9 positions agree with TRBD2. The germline gives CDR1 SGHRS, CDR2 YFSETQ. Losses at the gene ends were 0 bases for V and 2 bases for J; bases not matched to a gene: 5. This CDR3 has 16 amino acids. CDR3 protein: CASSLAAGGLQETQYF. The CDR3 DNA follows: TGCGCCAGCAGCTTGGCCGCGGGGGGGCTACAAGAGACCCAGTACTTC. The variable domain in full, completed from reference TRBV5-1 and TRBJ2-5, reads KAGVTQTPRYLIKTRGQQVTLSCSPISGHRSVSWYQQTPGQGLQFLFEYFSETQRNKGNFPGRFSGRQFSNSRSEMNVSTLELGDSALYLCASSLAAGGLQETQYFGPGTRLLVL.

The J gene is TRBJ2-1, the V gene TRBV10-1; 9 bases line up with TRBD1. The germline V gene has CDR1 WNHNN and CDR2 SYGVQD (reference sequence). V lost 3 bases, J lost 8 bases, and 11 bases stayed unmatched. This CDR3 is 16 amino acids long. CDR3 bases: TGCGCCAGCAGTGAATCCCCCCGGACAGGGGTCGATGAGCAGTTCTTC. Translated: CASSESPRTGVDEQFF.

The genes are TRBV3-1 (or the pseudogene TRBV3-2) and TRBJ1-5; no reliable D call. CDR3 length equals 13 residues. Looked up from germline, CDR1 is LGHDT and CDR2 is YNNKEL (reference sequence). The germline V and J ends were trimmed by 2 bases and 4 bases, with 6 bases remaining between them. This chain's CDR3 is CASSQFPNQPQHF. The DNA for the CDR3 is TGTGCCAGCAGCCAATTCCCTAATCAGCCCCAGCATTTT.